This T cell receptor (beta chain) emerged from a study of Ad26.COV2.S vaccination and SARS-CoV-2 variants. Whole-study context: Ad26.COV2.S arm of COV1001 included the donor. Dosing was one shot or two shots 56 days apart.

CDR3 length: 15 amino acids. Looked up from germline, CDR1 is SGHTA and CDR2 is FQGNSA. V shed 8 bases and J 5 bases; nucleotides not matched to a gene: 11. Treatment reported: around 19 received Ad26.COV2.S at low or high dose, single or two shots; several received placebo; per-sample allocation not given. Samples analyzed were those drawn on day 63 after the first vaccine or placebo injection. The method was immunoSEQ multiplex PCR; TCRdb's version includes in-frame clones alone and lacks a portion of them. The sample lists 300,000 to 400,000 clones, roughly 90% occurring once. This chain uses TRBV7-2 with TRBJ2-3; 9 nucleotides align to TRBD2. The source is a person between 18 and 65 years old who received the Ad26.COV2.S COVID-19 vaccine or a placebo. The specimen was peripheral blood, collected in a trial of Ad26.COV2.S vaccine versus placebo. DNA for the CDR3: TGTGCCAGCCTGTTCGGGCGGGGGGGAGGAGATACGCAGTATTTT. This codes for CASLFGRGGGDTQYF.